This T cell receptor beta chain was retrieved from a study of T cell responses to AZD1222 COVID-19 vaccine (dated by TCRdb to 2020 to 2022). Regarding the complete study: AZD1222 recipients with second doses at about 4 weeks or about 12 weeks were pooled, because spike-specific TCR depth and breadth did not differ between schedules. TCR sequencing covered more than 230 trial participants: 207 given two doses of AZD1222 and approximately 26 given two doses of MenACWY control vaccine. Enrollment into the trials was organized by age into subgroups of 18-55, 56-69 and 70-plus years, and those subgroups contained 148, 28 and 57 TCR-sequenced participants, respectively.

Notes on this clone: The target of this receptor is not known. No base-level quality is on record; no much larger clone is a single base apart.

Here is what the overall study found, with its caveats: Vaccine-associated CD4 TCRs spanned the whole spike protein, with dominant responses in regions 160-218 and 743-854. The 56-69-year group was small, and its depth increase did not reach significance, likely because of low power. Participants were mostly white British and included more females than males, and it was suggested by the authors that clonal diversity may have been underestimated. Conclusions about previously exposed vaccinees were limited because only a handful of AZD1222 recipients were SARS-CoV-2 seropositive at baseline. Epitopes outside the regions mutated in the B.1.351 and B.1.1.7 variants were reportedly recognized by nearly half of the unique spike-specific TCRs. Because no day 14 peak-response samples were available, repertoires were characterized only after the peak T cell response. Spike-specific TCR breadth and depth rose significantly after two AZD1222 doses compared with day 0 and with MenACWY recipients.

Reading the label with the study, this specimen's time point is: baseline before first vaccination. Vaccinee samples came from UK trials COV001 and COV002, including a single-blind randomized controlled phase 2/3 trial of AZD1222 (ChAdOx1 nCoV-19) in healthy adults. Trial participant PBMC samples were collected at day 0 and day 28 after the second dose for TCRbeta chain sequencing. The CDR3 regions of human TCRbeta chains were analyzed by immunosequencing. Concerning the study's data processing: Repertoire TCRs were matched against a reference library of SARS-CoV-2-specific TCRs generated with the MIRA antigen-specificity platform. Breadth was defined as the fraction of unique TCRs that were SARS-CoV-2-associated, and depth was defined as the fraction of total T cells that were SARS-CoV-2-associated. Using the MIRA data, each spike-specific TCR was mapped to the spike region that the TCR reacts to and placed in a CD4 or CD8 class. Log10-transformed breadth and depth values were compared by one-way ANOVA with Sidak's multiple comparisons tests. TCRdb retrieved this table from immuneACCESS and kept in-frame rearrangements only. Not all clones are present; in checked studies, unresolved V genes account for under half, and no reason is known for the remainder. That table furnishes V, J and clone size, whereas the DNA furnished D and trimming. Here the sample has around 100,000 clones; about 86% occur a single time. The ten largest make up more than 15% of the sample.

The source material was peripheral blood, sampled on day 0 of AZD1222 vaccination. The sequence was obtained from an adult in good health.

The bases read TGTGCCAGCAGCCGTGACCCACCCTCCACCGAAGCTTTCTTT. It translates to CASSRDPPSTEAFF. The chain is encoded by TRBV5-5 joined to TRBJ1-1; the D gene assignment is ambiguous. V loses 4 bases, J loses 8 bases, and the germline ends lie 18 bases apart. As encoded in the germline V gene (reference sequence), CDR1 is SGHKS while CDR2 is YYEKEE. The CDR3 has 14 amino acids, counting the end cysteine and phenylalanine. Just CDR3 DNA is preserved here, 42 bases in frame from base 1.